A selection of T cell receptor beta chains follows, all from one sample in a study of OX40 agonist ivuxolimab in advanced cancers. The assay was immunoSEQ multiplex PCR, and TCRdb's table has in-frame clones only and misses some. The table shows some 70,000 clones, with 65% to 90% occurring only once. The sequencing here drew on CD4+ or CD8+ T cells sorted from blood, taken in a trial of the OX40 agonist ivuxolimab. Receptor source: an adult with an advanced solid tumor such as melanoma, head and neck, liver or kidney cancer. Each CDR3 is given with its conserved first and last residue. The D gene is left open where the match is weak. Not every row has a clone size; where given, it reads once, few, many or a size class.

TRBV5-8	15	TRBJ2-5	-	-	CASSFGGALGETQYF	TGTGCCAGCAGCTTCGGAGGGGCGCTGGGAGAGACCCAGTACTTC
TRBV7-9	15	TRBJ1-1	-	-	CASSLYTGMNTEAFF	TGTGCCAGCAGCTTATATACAGGGATGAACACTGAAGCTTTCTTT
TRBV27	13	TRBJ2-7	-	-	CASSVESGGTEYF	TGTGCCAGCAGTGTGGAGTCAGGAGGGACGGAGTACTTC
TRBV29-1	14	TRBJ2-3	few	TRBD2	CSVMERGGTDTQYF	TGCAGCGTGATGGAGCGGGGAGGCACAGATACGCAGTATTTT
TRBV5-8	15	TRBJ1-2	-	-	CASSPTNRVGYGYTF	TGTGCCAGCAGCCCGACCAACAGGGTAGGGTATGGCTACACCTTC
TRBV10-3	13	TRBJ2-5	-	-	CALKRGLEETQYF	TGTGCCCTAAAACGGGGACTGGAAGAGACCCAGTACTTC
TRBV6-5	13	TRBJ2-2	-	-	CASSSLWGGELFF	TGTGCCAGCAGTTCCCTATGGGGCGGGGAGCTGTTTTTT
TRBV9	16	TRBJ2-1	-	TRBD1	CASSVGVGQGADEQFF	TGTGCCAGCAGCGTAGGGGTGGGACAGGGGGCCGATGAGCAGTTCTTC
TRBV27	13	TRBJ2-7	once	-	CASSPRLNYEQYF	TGTGCCAGCAGTCCCCGACTGAACTACGAGCAGTACTTC
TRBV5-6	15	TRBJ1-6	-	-	CASSRSPGYNSPLHF	TGTGCCAGCAGCCGCAGCCCAGGGTATAATTCACCCCTCCACTTT
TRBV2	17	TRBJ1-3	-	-	CASSGPGTARSGNTIYF	TGTGCCAGCAGTGGCCCGGGAACAGCACGCTCTGGAAACACCATATATTTT
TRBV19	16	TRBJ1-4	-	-	CASSMGRGRKNEKLFF	TGTGCCAGTAGTATGGGTCGCGGCAGGAAGAATGAAAAACTGTTTTTT
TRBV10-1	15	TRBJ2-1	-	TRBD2	CASSAGTSGNNEQFF	TGCGCCAGCAGTGCCGGGACTAGCGGTAACAATGAGCAGTTCTTC
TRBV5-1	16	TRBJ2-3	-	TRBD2	CASSLNPAGGTDTQYF	TGCGCCAGCAGCTTGAATCCAGCGGGGGGCACAGATACGCAGTATTTT
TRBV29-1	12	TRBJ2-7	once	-	CSVARGINEQYF	TGCAGCGTTGCCAGGGGAATAAACGAGCAGTACTTC
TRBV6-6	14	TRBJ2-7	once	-	CASSYSGEDYEQYF	TGTGCCAGCAGTTACTCGGGGGAGGACTACGAGCAGTACTTC
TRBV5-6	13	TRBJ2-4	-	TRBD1	CASSSGTGNIQYF	TGTGCCAGCAGCTCCGGGACAGGGAACATTCAGTACTTC
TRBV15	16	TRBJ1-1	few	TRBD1	CATSRGARDRGTEAFF	TGTGCCACCAGCAGAGGAGCCCGGGACAGGGGCACTGAAGCTTTCTTT
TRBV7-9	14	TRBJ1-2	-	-	CASSLALEGYGYTF	TGTGCCAGCAGCTTAGCCCTGGAGGGCTATGGCTACACCTTC
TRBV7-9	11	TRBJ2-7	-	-	CASSLDYEQYF	TGTGCCAGCAGCCTCGACTACGAGCAGTACTTC
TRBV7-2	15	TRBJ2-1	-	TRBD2	CASSLVAGGYNEQFF	TGTGCCAGCAGCTTAGTCGCGGGGGGCTACAATGAGCAGTTCTTC
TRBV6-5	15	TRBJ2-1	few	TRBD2	CASKASGGLHNEQFF	TGTGCCAGCAAGGCTAGCGGGGGGCTGCACAATGAGCAGTTCTTC
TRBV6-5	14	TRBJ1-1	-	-	CASSLRGPGTEAFF	TGTGCCAGCAGTTTACGGGGTCCGGGGACTGAAGCTTTCTTT
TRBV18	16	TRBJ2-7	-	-	CASSHPSEGSISEQYF	TGTGCCAGCTCGCACCCGTCGGAGGGGAGTATTTCCGAGCAGTACTTC
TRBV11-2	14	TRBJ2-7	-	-	CASSSTGRAYEQYF	TGTGCCAGCAGCTCAACGGGCAGGGCCTACGAGCAGTACTTC
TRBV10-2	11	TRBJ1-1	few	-	CASKRDSEAFF	TGCGCCAGCAAGAGGGATTCTGAAGCTTTCTTT
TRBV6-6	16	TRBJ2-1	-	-	CASSFTGGWAPTEQFF	TGTGCCAGCAGTTTCACCGGAGGTTGGGCCCCCACTGAGCAGTTCTTC
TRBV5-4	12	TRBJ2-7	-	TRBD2	CASSWGGSEQYF	TGTGCCAGCAGCTGGGGAGGGAGCGAGCAGTACTTC
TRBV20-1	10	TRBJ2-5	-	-	CSARQETQYF	TGCAGTGCTAGACAGGAGACCCAGTACTTC
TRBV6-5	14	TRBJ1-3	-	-	CASSYSRGANTIYF	TGTGCCAGCAGTTACTCGAGAGGAGCAAACACCATATATTTT
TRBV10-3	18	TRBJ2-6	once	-	CAINTQGPSLAGANVLTF	TGTGCCATCAATACACAGGGACCTAGTTTGGCTGGGGCCAACGTCCTGACTTTC
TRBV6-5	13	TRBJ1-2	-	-	CASRSTGNYGYTF	TGTGCCAGCAGATCGACAGGAAACTATGGCTACACCTTC
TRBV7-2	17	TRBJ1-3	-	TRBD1	CASSLSSGQLSGNTIYF	TGTGCCAGCAGCTTAAGCTCGGGACAGCTCTCTGGAAACACCATATATTTT
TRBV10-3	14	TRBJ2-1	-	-	CAISEGGSVNEQFF	TGTGCCATCAGTGAGGGGGGGAGCGTCAATGAGCAGTTCTTC
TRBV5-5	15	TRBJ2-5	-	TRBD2	CASSTGTSGRETQYF	TGTGCCAGCAGTACCGGGACTAGCGGGAGGGAGACCCAGTACTTC
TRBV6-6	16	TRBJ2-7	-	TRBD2	CASSSFLASGVYEQYF	TGTGCCAGCAGTTCATTTTTAGCCAGCGGGGTCTACGAGCAGTACTTC
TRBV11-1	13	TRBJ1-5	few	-	CASSPDSDQPQHF	TGTGCCAGCAGCCCGGACAGCGATCAGCCCCAGCATTTT
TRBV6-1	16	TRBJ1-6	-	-	CASREQTSSYNSPLHF	TGTGCCAGCAGAGAACAGACCAGCTCCTATAATTCACCCCTCCACTTT
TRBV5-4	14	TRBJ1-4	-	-	CASSFPGWDEKLFF	TGTGCCAGCAGCTTTCCAGGGTGGGATGAAAAACTGTTTTTT
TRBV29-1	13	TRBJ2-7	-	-	CSVGGGTPYEQYF	TGCAGCGTTGGAGGGGGGACCCCCTACGAGCAGTACTTC
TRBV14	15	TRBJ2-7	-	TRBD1	CASSRPGQGSYEQYF	TGTGCCAGCAGCCGTCCGGGACAGGGGAGCTACGAGCAGTACTTC
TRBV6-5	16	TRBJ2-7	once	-	CASSSGPRTNSYEQYF	TGTGCCAGCAGTTCTGGACCACGGACAAACTCCTACGAGCAGTACTTC
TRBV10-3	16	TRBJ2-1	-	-	CAISEPGAHSYNEQFF	TGTGCCATCAGTGAGCCCGGTGCCCACTCCTACAATGAGCAGTTCTTC
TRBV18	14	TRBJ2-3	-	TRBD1	CASSGDRGQDTQYF	TGTGCCAGCTCAGGAGACAGGGGGCAAGATACGCAGTATTTT